This T cell receptor beta chain was captured by sequencing in a study of blood T cell repertoires in COVID-19 (dated by TCRdb to the early 2020s). Regarding the study in general: Samples covering the acute and convalescent phases of COVID-19 were provided by collaborators in the United States, Italy and Spain. The prospective study material was composed of cDNA or gDNA derived from T cells, B-cell-depleted T cells, or PBMCs. The repertoires were released in a freely available public database meant as a resource for research on the immune response to SARS-CoV-2. HLA class I and class II types, where available, came from metadata supplied by the sample provider rather than from assay-based typing. Deeply sampled blood TCRbeta repertoires from subjects exposed to, actively infected with, or recovered from COVID-19 were included in the dataset. Sample metadata almost always included a de-identified subject ID, COVID-19 status, age in years and sex. Samples were obtained from the ongoing ImmuneRACE study (first 160 participants) and from about 1,300 subjects provided by 6 global collaborators.

TCRbeta CDR3 regions were amplified from genomic DNA using the immunoSEQ Assay, a bias-controlled multiplex PCR. In the paper's pipeline: The number of nucleated cells in each sample was estimated by amplification of reference gene primers within the assay. Sequence reads were collapsed and filtered to measure the absolute abundance of every unique TCRbeta CDR3 rearrangement. For each sample, productive Simpson clonality was calculated as the square root of Simpson's diversity index over productive rearrangements. Imported from immuneACCESS, the table was reduced by TCRdb to in-frame sequences with V and J called. These copies leave out some clones; in studies compared against another copy, an unresolved V gene accounts for under half, and the cause of the remainder is not known. Clone size and the V and J calls come from that table; the DNA yielded D and trimming. Here the sample has around 81,000 clones; 65% to 90% occur a single time. Approximately 40% of the sample goes to the ten largest clones.

The study at large found these results: How much clinical and demographic metadata was included differed by source and by participant, and the metadata was provided uncurated.

The collaborating institutions used their own protocols to collect whole blood in K2EDTA tubes. For TCRbeta analysis, collaborators shipped samples in one of three forms: frozen whole blood, isolated PBMCs, or DNA extracted from either of those sample types. With regard to this clone: Its specific antigen is unknown. The sample holds no much larger clone one base away, and base qualities are not on file.

CDR1 and CDR2 are read off the germline V gene as MDHEN and SYDVKM. The CDR3, from cysteine to phenylalanine, totals 15 residues. Only the CDR3 region is kept as DNA, spanning 45 bases read in frame from base 1. V lost 7 bases and J lost 2 bases; the stretch between them is 17 bases long. The chain uses TRBV28 and TRBJ1-2; a weak D assignment points to TRBD1 (5 bases agree). The sequenced sample was peripheral blood. The sequence came from an elderly man with acute or convalescent COVID-19. The CDR3 reads CASTFGGAGNYGYTF. The nucleotides read TGTGCCAGCACCTTCGGCGGGGCAGGGAACTATGGCTACACCTTC.